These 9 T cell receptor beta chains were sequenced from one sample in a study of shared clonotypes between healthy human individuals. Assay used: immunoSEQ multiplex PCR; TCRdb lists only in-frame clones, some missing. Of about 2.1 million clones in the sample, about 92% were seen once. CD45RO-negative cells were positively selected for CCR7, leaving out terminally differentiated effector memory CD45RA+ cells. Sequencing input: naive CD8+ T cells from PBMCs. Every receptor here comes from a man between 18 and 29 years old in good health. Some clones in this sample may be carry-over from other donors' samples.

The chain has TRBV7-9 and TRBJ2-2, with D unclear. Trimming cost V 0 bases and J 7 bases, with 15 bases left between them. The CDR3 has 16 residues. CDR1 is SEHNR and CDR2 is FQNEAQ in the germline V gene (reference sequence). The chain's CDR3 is CASSLALQSRGGELFF. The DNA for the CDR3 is TGTGCCAGCAGCTTAGCCCTCCAGAGCCGTGGCGGGGAGCTGTTTTTT.

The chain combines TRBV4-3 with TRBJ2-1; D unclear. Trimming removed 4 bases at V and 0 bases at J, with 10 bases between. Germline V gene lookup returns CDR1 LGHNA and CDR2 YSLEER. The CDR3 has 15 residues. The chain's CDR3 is CASSRRRDSYNEQFF. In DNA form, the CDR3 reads TGCGCCAGCAGCCGGCGGCGCGACTCCTACAATGAGCAGTTCTTC.

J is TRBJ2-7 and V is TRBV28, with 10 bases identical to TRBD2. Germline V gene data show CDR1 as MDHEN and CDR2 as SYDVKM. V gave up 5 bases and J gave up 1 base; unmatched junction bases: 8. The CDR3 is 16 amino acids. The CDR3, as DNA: TGTGCCAGCAGTCCCCGGACTAGCGGAACTTCCTACGAGCAGTACTTC. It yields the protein CASSPRTSGTSYEQYF.

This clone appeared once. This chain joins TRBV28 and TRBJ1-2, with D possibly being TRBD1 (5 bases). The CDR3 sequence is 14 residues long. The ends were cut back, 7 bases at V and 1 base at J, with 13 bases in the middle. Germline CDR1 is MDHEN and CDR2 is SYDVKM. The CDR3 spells CASTMGDINYGYTF. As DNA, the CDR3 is TGTGCCAGCACCATGGGGGATATTAACTATGGCTACACCTTC.

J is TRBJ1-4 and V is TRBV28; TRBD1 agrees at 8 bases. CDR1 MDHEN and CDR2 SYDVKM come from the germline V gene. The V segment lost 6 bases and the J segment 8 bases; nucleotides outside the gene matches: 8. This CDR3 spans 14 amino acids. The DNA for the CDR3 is TGTGCCAGCAGCTCGACAGGGGACGGCGAAAAACTGTTTTTT. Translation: CASSSTGDGEKLFF.

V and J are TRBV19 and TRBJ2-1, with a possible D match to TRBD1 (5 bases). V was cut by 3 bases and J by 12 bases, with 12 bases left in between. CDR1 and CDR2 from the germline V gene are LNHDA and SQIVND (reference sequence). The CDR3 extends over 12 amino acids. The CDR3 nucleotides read TGTGCCAGTAGTATTCCGACAGACGCGCAGTTCTTC. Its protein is CASSIPTDAQFF.

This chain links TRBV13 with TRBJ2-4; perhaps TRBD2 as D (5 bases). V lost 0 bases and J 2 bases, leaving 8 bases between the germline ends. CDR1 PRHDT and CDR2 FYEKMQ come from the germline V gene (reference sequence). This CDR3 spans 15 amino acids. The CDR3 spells CASSLGGVSKNIQYF. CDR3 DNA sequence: TGTGCCAGCAGCTTAGGCGGGGTGTCCAAAAACATTCAGTACTTC. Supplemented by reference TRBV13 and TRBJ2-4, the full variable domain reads AAGVIQSPRHLIKEKRETATLKCYPIPRHDTVYWYQQGPGQDPQFLISFYEKMQSDKGSIPDRFSAQQFSDYHSELNMSSLELGDSALYFCASSLGGVSKNIQYFGAGTRLSVL.

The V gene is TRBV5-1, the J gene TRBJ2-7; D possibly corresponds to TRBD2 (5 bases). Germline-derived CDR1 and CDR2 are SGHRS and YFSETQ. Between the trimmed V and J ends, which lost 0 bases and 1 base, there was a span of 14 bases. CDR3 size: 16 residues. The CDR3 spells CASSLDRGTTSYEQYF. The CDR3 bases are TGCGCCAGCAGCTTGGATCGGGGTACAACTTCCTACGAGCAGTACTTC. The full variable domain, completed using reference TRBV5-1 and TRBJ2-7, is KAGVTQTPRYLIKTRGQQVTLSCSPISGHRSVSWYQQTPGQGLQFLFEYFSETQRNKGNFPGRFSGRQFSNSRSEMNVSTLELGDSALYLCASSLDRGTTSYEQYFGPGTRLTVT.

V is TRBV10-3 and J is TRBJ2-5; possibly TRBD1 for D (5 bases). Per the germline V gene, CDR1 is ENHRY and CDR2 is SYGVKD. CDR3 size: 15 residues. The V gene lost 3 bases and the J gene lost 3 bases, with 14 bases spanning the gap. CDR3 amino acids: CAISEISTAEETQYF. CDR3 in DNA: TGTGCCATCAGTGAAATATCGACAGCAGAAGAGACCCAGTACTTC.